This TCR beta chain was found in a study of T cells in Graves' hyperthyroidism and ophthalmopathy. Points from the study as a whole: Most clonotypes that expanded in the thyroid above 0.001 also showed up in blood. Stable hyperthyroidism was separated from ophthalmopathy by a model based on 13 V-J features.

The investigators amplified TCR beta CDR3 regions from RNA transcripts. HTBI primers were used for first-round RT-PCR of the TCR CDR3. A single record per CDR3 protein comes from TCRdb applying MiXCR to the multiplex PCR reads. The sample consists of around 340,000 distinct CDR3 sequences, more than 11% of them appearing once. Investigators excluded patients with uncontrolled infection, other autoimmune disease, pregnancy or lactation. With respect to this clonotype: What it binds is not known.

Trimming cost V 1 base and J 5 bases, with 15 bases left between them. The germline CDR1 and CDR2 sequences are SGHVS and FQNEAQ. The CDR3 is made up of 16 amino acids. Sample: blood. V and J are TRBV7-8 and TRBJ1-5; possibly TRBD1 for D (5 bases). The origin of this receptor is a woman aged 25 to 39 with Graves' hyperthyroidism. The CDR3 DNA reads TGTGCCAGCAGCTTAGACCCGGACAACACAGATCAGCCCCAGCATTTT. Translation gives CASSLDPDNTDQPQHF. Combining the CDR3 with reference TRBV7-8 and TRBJ1-5 gives the whole variable domain GAGVSQSPRYKVAKRGQDVALRCDPISGHVSLFWYQQALGQGPEFLTYFQNEAQLDKSGLPSDRFFAERPEGSVSTLKIQRTQQEDSAVYLCASSLDPDNTDQPQHFGDGTRLSIL.